This T cell receptor beta chain derives from a study of OX40 agonist ivuxolimab in advanced cancers. Study details: From about 20 to 79 years was the age range, with a mean of roughly 64 years, and nearly 85% were male. Points from the study as a whole: Doses of 0.1 to 3.0 mg/kg were accompanied by clonal expansion of CD4+ and CD8+ blood T cells by week 6.

CDR3 length: 14 residues. V was trimmed by 2 bases and J by 3 bases, leaving 10 bases between them. The germline V gene has CDR1 MNHEY and CDR2 SVGAGI. Repertoires were generated with immunoSEQ multiplex PCR, while TCRdb's copy carries only in-frame clones and drops some. The sample lists approximately 70,000 clones; around 90% were seen once. This clone was seen a single time. The antigen is undetermined. This clonotype was sampled from an adult with an advanced solid tumor such as melanoma, head and neck, liver or kidney cancer. This material consisted of CD4+ or CD8+ T cells sorted from blood, taken in a trial of the OX40 agonist ivuxolimab. V and J are TRBV6-5 and TRBJ1-1; D perhaps matches TRBD1 (5 bases). The CDR3 sequence is CASSYLQGDTEAFF. The CDR3 nucleotides are TGTGCCAGCAGTTACCTTCAGGGCGACACTGAAGCTTTCTTT.